The 32 T cell receptor beta chains in this list originate from one sample, sequenced in a study of post-analysis software for immune sequencing data. Findings and limits, study-wide: Patients showed TRBV5-6, TRBV5-1 and TRBV20-1 among five TRBV segments more frequent than in controls.

Antigens for these TCRs are unknown. Presence of unique molecular identifiers characterized the TCR beta cDNA libraries. Each CDR3 protein is one row after TCRdb ran MiXCR on the PCR reads. The table lists fewer than 850,000 distinct CDR3 sequences, more than 45% of them singletons, with 4.9% in the top ten. Sequenced sample: blood. These receptors originate from a girl aged 10-17 years with multiple sclerosis.

The chain employs TRBV3-1 and TRBJ1-1, with 9 bases identical to TRBD1. Germline V gives CDR1 LGHDT, CDR2 YNNKEL (reference sequence). The CDR3 loop spans 14 amino acids. V dropped 5 bases and J dropped 6; count of bases not matched to a gene: 7. The CDR3 DNA reads TGTGCCAGCAGCTTTCGTACAGGGGGCTCTGAAGCTTTCTTT. Its protein is CASSFRTGGSEAFF.

The chain employs TRBV7-2 and TRBJ2-5, with no clear D. Germline CDR1 reads SGHTA; CDR2 reads FQGNSA. The CDR3 loop spans 14 amino acids. Trimming cost V 4 bases and J 11 bases, with 20 bases left between them. CDR3 amino acids: CASSSGMVVYEQYF. Written as DNA, the CDR3 is TGTGCCAGCAGCTCTGGGATGGTTGTTTATGAGCAGTACTTC.

This clonotype was seen a handful of times. V and J are TRBV19 and TRBJ2-4, with D perhaps assigned TRBD1 or TRBD2 (5 bases each). The CDR3 is 11 amino acids. V was trimmed by 5 bases and J by 15 bases, leaving 14 bases between them. Germline assignment: CDR1 LNHDA and CDR2 SQIVND (reference sequence). The CDR3 DNA follows: TGTGCCAGTAGTTCCTCCGGGACCAGGTACTTC. It is translated as CASSSSGTRYF.

The chain combines TRBV10-2 with TRBJ2-5; TRBD2 agrees at 8 bases. Gene TRBJ2-7 matches the end of the DNA better, so the J call may be wrong. The germline V gene encodes CDR1 WSHSY and CDR2 SAAADI. The CDR3 totals 15 residues. CDR3 DNA: TGCGCCAGCAGTGTACGGGGGGGGGAAGATACCGAGCAGTACTTC. This encodes CASSVRGGEDTEQYF.

V gene TRBV10-3 combines with J gene TRBJ2-5, with 9 positions matching TRBD1. CDR1 is ENHRY, CDR2 SYGVKD, per germline. V lost 8 bases and J lost 0; bases outside the gene matches: 10. This CDR3 is built from 16 residues. The CDR3 loop is CAIRPGTGTYQETQYF. Written as DNA, the CDR3 is TGTGCCATCCGACCGGGGACAGGGACTTACCAAGAGACCCAGTACTTC.

This clonotype was recorded a few times. The J gene is TRBJ2-7, the V gene TRBV7-2; D perhaps matches TRBD1 (5 bases). CDR1 and CDR2 (germline): SGHTA, FQGNSA. V was pared by 1 base and J by 2 bases, with 21 bases between. The CDR3 is 18 residues long. CDR3: CASSLVPPTGRRPYEQYF. In DNA form, the CDR3 reads TGTGCCAGCAGCTTAGTCCCTCCCACAGGCAGAAGGCCCTACGAGCAGTACTTC.

V and J are TRBV12-3 or TRBV12-4 and TRBJ2-1, with 11 bases that match TRBD1. The CDR3 contains 14 residues. Trimming took 6 bases from V and 8 from J; bases not matched to a gene: 6. The CDR3 loop reads CASSGQGARDEQFF. CDR3 nucleotide sequence: TGTGCCAGCAGCGGACAGGGGGCGAGGGATGAGCAGTTCTTC.

In this sample, this clonotype turned up a few times. The chain employs TRBV25-1 and TRBJ1-2; D not certain. The CDR3 totals 13 residues. The germline V gene encodes CDR1 MGHDK and CDR2 SYGVNS. The V end lost 6 bases, the J end lost 5 bases, and 13 bases lay between the germline ends. CDR3 bases: TGTGCCAGCAGGGTGGGGTCCGGGTATGGCTACACCTTC. This encodes CASRVGSGYGYTF.

The chain links TRBV20-1 to TRBJ2-7, with a possible D match to TRBD1 (8 bases). The CDR3 is 17 residues long. V dropped 6 bases and J dropped 0 bases, with 24 bases sitting between them. Per germline, CDR1 DFQATT and CDR2 SNEGSKA (reference sequence). DNA for the CDR3: TGCAGTGCCCGGACAGGGTTTACTAGCGCGACCTCCTACGAGCAGTACTTC. Its translation is CSARTGFTSATSYEQYF.

This clonotype was detected only a few times. The chain recombines TRBV7-9 with TRBJ2-1; D is unresolved. Trimming removed 8 bases at V and 0 bases at J, with 8 bases between. Germline assignment: CDR1 SEHNR and CDR2 FQNEAQ (reference sequence). The CDR3 runs 13 residues. CDR3 sequence (DNA): TGTGCCAGCTTAAGCAACTCCTACAATGAGCAGTTCTTC. Translated: CASLSNSYNEQFF.

A few counts support this clonotype. This sequence joins TRBV7-3 and TRBJ1-2; TRBD1 is a possible D gene (5 bases). The CDR3 is made up of 13 amino acids. CDR1 is SGHTA and CDR2 is FQGTGA in the germline V gene. V was pared by 2 bases and J by 6 bases, with 10 bases between. The CDR3 region is CASSLSSGNGYTF. The CDR3 DNA follows: TGTGCCAGCAGCTTATCTTCAGGGAATGGCTACACCTTC.

The V call is TRBV12-3 or TRBV12-4, the J call TRBJ1-1, with a weak D call TRBD1 (5 bases). Trimming cost V 3 bases and J 6 bases, with 14 bases left between them. The CDR3 loop spans 14 amino acids. The CDR3 here is CASSFREGSPEAFF. The CDR3 region has the DNA TGTGCCAGCAGTTTTCGAGAGGGGTCCCCTGAAGCTTTCTTT.

This chain links TRBV12-3 or TRBV12-4 with TRBJ1-1; D remains unclear. The V and J ends lost 6 bases and 11 bases respectively, with 16 bases between them. The CDR3 has 12 residues. The chain's CDR3 is CASRARTEPAFF. The CDR3 DNA sequence: TGTGCCAGCAGGGCAAGGACTGAACCGGCTTTCTTT.

This clonotype was observed a handful of times. This sequence joins TRBV7-2 and TRBJ1-2; D not resolved. This CDR3 spans 13 amino acids. The germline gives CDR1 SGHTA, CDR2 FQGNSA. Trimming removed 5 bases from V and 7 bases from J, with 14 bases in between. This CDR3 is CASSPDSSSGYTF. CDR3 nucleotides: TGTGCCAGCAGCCCAGACTCGTCCAGTGGCTACACCTTC.

This clonotype was observed a few times. The chain carries TRBV5-6 and TRBJ2-1, with a weak D call TRBD2 (5 bases). Looked up from germline, CDR1 is SGHDT and CDR2 is YYEEEE. The CDR3 is 13 amino acids. Trimming left V 3 bases short and J 8 bases short, with 12 bases between. The CDR3: CASSYALADEQFF. For the CDR3, the DNA is TGTGCCAGCAGCTATGCTCTAGCCGATGAGCAGTTCTTC.

The chain couples TRBV5-1 to TRBJ2-1; D not resolved. V lost 5 bases and J 5 bases, leaving 5 bases between the germline ends. This CDR3 comprises 11 residues. CDR1 is SGHRS, CDR2 YFSETQ, per germline. CDR3 protein: CASRSNNEQFF. The CDR3 nucleotides are TGCGCCAGCAGGTCGAACAATGAGCAGTTCTTC.

The rearrangement joins TRBV5-6 to TRBJ2-1, with no clear D. CDR1 is SGHDT and CDR2 is YYEEEE in the germline V gene. Deletions cut 4 bases from V and 10 bases from J, with 15 bases between. This CDR3 is 13 amino acids long. CDR3 region: CASSRDRAREQFF. The CDR3 DNA follows: TGTGCCAGCAGCCGAGATCGGGCGAGGGAGCAGTTCTTC.

This clonotype has just one count. V usage is TRBV5-1 and J usage is TRBJ2-7; no definite D call. Germline CDR1 SGHRS, CDR2 YFSETQ. The CDR3 is 16 residues long. Trimming took off 4 bases at V and 0 bases at J, with 17 bases between the two ends. The CDR3 here is CASSAVNSVSSYEQYF. CDR3 coding DNA: TGCGCCAGCAGCGCCGTAAACAGCGTTAGCTCCTACGAGCAGTACTTC. The full variable domain, completed using reference TRBV5-1 and TRBJ2-7, is KAGVTQTPRYLIKTRGQQVTLSCSPISGHRSVSWYQQTPGQGLQFLFEYFSETQRNKGNFPGRFSGRQFSNSRSEMNVSTLELGDSALYLCASSAVNSVSSYEQYFGPGTRLTVT.

This clonotype was picked up a small number of times. This rearrangement joins TRBV29-1 to TRBJ2-1; D might be TRBD1 (5 bases). Looked up from germline, CDR1 is SQVTM and CDR2 is ANQGSEA. The CDR3 is made up of 14 amino acids. V lost 6 bases and J lost 3, with 15 bases in between. The DNA of the CDR3 is TGCAGCGTCCCGGTATGGGGCGTCTACAATGAGCAGTTCTTC. Its translation: CSVPVWGVYNEQFF.

About this clonotype itself: Possible read error: a much larger clone is one base away. The J gene is TRBJ1-2, the V gene TRBV12-3 or TRBV12-4; D is perhaps TRBD1 (6 bases). The CDR3 covers 13 residues. The CDR3 region is CASSQVAGDGCTF. In DNA, the CDR3 is TGTGCCAGCAGTCAGGTGGCAGGGGATGGCTGCACCTTC.

The chain recombines TRBV5-1 with TRBJ2-5, with D perhaps TRBD1 (5 bases). V gave up 0 bases and J gave up 2 bases, with 17 bases separating them. In germline, CDR1 is SGHRS, CDR2 YFSETQ. There are 17 residues in the CDR3. CDR3 nucleotide sequence: TGCGCCAGCAGCTTGGCCGCCCTAAGACAGCATCAAGAGACCCAGTACTTC. It codes for CASSLAALRQHQETQYF.

The chain carries TRBV6-1 and TRBJ2-3, with 9 bases identical to TRBD2. The CDR3 consists of 15 residues. Germline V gene data show CDR1 as MNHNS and CDR2 as SASEGT. V shed 9 bases, J shed 0 bases, and the junction held 7 bases outside the gene matches. The CDR3 DNA is TGTGCCAGTGGACTAGCGACCGCTAGCACAGATACGCAGTATTTT. Translation: CASGLATASTDTQYF.

This chain uses TRBV12-3 or TRBV12-4 with TRBJ2-2, with D possibly TRBD1 on 5 matching bases. V was clipped by 6 bases and J by 8 bases, with 16 bases between them. The CDR3 length is 14 residues. The CDR3 sequence is CASRDNIGAGELFF. As DNA, the CDR3 is TGTGCCAGCAGGGATAATATAGGGGCAGGGGAGCTGTTTTTT.

The chain couples TRBV20-1 to TRBJ2-1, with 11 bases fitting TRBD2. This CDR3 comprises 14 residues. In germline, CDR1 is DFQATT, CDR2 SNEGSKA (reference sequence). Unmatched junction bases numbered 7, after V lost 4 bases and J lost 8 bases. This CDR3 reads CSATGLAGAHEQFF. Written as DNA, the CDR3 is TGCAGTGCTACAGGACTAGCGGGTGCTCATGAGCAGTTCTTC.

This clonotype was seen only a few times. The V gene is TRBV15, the J gene TRBJ2-7; 7 nucleotides line up with TRBD2. Germline assignment: CDR1 LNHNV and CDR2 YYDKDF (reference sequence). The CDR3 loop spans 16 amino acids. Trimming at V came to 4 bases and at J to 2 bases, leaving 11 bases not matched to a gene. CDR3 bases: TGTGCCACCAGCAAGGACCCTTCTAGCGGCCCCTACGAGCAGTACTTC. This gives the protein CATSKDPSSGPYEQYF.

CDR3 DNA sequence: TGTGCCAGCAGCCAAAGAAGAGAGGGCCGGGGGAATGAGCAGTTCTTC. It specifies CASSQRREGRGNEQFF. This chain connects TRBV3-1 to TRBJ2-1; possible D gene TRBD2, 6 bases. V lost 2 bases and J 7 bases, leaving 18 bases between the germline ends. Germline CDR1 reads LGHDT; CDR2 reads YNNKEL (reference sequence). This CDR3 region has 16 residues.

V usage is TRBV5-1 and J usage is TRBJ1-1; the D gene is possibly TRBD1 (6 bases). From germline, CDR1 is SGHRS and CDR2 YFSETQ. V lost 1 base and J lost 4, with 14 bases in between. This CDR3 is built from 15 residues. For the CDR3, the DNA is TGCGCCAGCAGCTTGACAGGGATGGGACTCACTGAAGCTTTCTTT. Amino acids: CASSLTGMGLTEAFF.

The chain employs TRBV28 and TRBJ2-7; D call uncertain. Germline-derived CDR1 and CDR2 are MDHEN and SYDVKM. The CDR3 length is 8 residues. As DNA, the CDR3 is TGTGGATTTTACGAGCAGTACTTC. Its protein product is CGFYEQYF.

This clonotype was counted between two and nine times. The chain couples TRBV5-1 to TRBJ2-4; the match to TRBD2 covers 10 bases. CDR1 is SGHRS and CDR2 is YFSETQ in the germline V gene. V dropped 0 bases and J dropped 0; count of bases not matched to a gene: 3. The CDR3 has 17 residues. The CDR3 here is CASSLGTSGLAKNIQYF. DNA of the CDR3: TGCGCCAGCAGCTTGGGGACTAGCGGATTAGCCAAAAACATTCAGTACTTC. Full variable domain (missing parts from reference TRBV5-1 and TRBJ2-4): KAGVTQTPRYLIKTRGQQVTLSCSPISGHRSVSWYQQTPGQGLQFLFEYFSETQRNKGNFPGRFSGRQFSNSRSEMNVSTLELGDSALYLCASSLGTSGLAKNIQYFGAGTRLSVL.

This clonotype has only a few counts. The genes are TRBV5-1 and TRBJ2-1, with 7 bases fitting TRBD2. J lost 6 bases, V lost 5 bases, and 8 bases had no gene match. The CDR3 totals 14 residues. The germline gives CDR1 SGHRS, CDR2 YFSETQ. Here the CDR3 reads CASSYILAPNEQFF. DNA of the CDR3: TGCGCCAGCAGTTATATACTAGCGCCCAATGAGCAGTTCTTC.

This clonotype was recorded only once. The V gene is TRBV7-3, the J gene TRBJ1-1; D gene ambiguous. The CDR3 extends over 13 amino acids. Germline values: CDR1 SGHTA, CDR2 FQGTGA. The ends were cut back, 2 bases at V and 1 base at J, with 5 bases in the middle. The CDR3 sequence is CASSLHGNTEAFF. The CDR3 DNA reads as TGTGCCAGCAGCTTACATGGGAACACTGAAGCTTTCTTT.

This clonotype was observed a few times. The chain joins TRBV3-1 to TRBJ1-2; no clear D gene. V lost 1 base, J lost 8 bases, and 8 bases lay in between. The CDR3 covers 12 residues. The germline V gene encodes CDR1 LGHDT and CDR2 YNNKEL (reference sequence). Written as DNA, the CDR3 is TGTGCCAGCAGCCAAGGGTTCGACGGCTACACCTTC. Translated, it gives CASSQGFDGYTF.